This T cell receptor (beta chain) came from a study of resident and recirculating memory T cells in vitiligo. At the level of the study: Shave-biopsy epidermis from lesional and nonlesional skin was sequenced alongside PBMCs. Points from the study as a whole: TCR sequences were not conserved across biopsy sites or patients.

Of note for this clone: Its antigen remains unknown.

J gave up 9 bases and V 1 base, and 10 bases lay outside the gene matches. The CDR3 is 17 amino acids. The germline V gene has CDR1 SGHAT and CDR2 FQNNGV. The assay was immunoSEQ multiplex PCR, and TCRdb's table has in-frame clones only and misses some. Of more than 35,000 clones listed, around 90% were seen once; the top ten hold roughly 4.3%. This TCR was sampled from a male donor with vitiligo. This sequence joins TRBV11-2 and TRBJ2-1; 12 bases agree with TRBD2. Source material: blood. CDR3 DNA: TGTGCCAGCAGCTTAGGTCGGCTAGCGGGGGGGTCGGGTGAGCAGTTCTTC. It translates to CASSLGRLAGGSGEQFF.